The sequence of this T cell receptor (beta chain) was determined in a study of a mutant IDH1 vaccine in newly diagnosed glioma. Study overall: Before enrollment, the patients had been treated with radiotherapy alone, temozolomide alone, or both together. Most of them had received both.

About this clone: Antigen specificity is unknown.

The germline gives CDR1 SGHRS, CDR2 YFSETQ. The CDR3 has 16 amino acids. Trimming took 0 bases from V and 6 from J; bases not matched to a gene: 9. Study-level findings and limits: Overall, 85% to 95% of patients had vaccine-induced immune responses. Among top peripheral T cell clonotypes, changes seemed unrelated to pseudoprogression.

Using immunoSEQ multiplex PCR, the repertoire was profiled, and TCRdb retains in-frame clones only, with some absent. The profile covers 45,000 to 55,000 clones, with approximately 79% appearing a single time and approximately 6.3% taken by the ten largest. Described time point: week 35, safety follow-up. Doses consisted of 300 ug of mutant IDH1 20-mer peptide each, paired with topical imiquimod. Donors had new IDH1-mutant astrocytomas of WHO grade 3 or 4 (ATRX-lost). This TCR was sampled from a man aged 40-49 years with glioma. V is TRBV5-1 and J is TRBJ1-1; 9 nucleotides line up with TRBD1. The input for sequencing was PBMCs, taken from a glioma patient whose treatment included an IDH1 peptide vaccine. CDR3 region: CASSLAIGQGRAEAFF. CDR3 DNA: TGCGCCAGCAGCTTGGCTATAGGACAGGGGAGGGCTGAAGCTTTCTTT.